This entry is about one TCR beta chain. Its antigen is undetermined. Trimming cost V 5 bases and J 6 bases, with 19 bases left between them. There are 15 residues in the CDR3. This sample stems from a study of blood T cells in healthy people across ages. Study outcomes and limitations: The study found more naive CD4+ cells and higher diversity in long-lived than aged donors.

A sample-barcoded 5' primer and a J-beta primer mix were used in a second PCR of roughly 7 to 12 cycles. TCRdb re-called the 5' RACE reads with MiXCR, one entry per CDR3 protein. The data contain some 560,000 distinct CDR3 sequences, roughly a quarter of them singletons. The same data also went into a second study, on T cells of mothers and their children. In that study: In this cohort, donors were a few healthy Caucasian mothers plus their six children. Mothers gave over 9.5 million TCR beta CDR3 reads each, and children 2.5 million to 3 million each. No persistent microchimeric T cell clones were detected at approximately 100 clones per million clonotypes sensitivity.

The source is a boy aged 2 to 9 in good health. V is TRBV12-3 or TRBV12-4 and J is TRBJ1-1; D is possibly TRBD1 (5 bases). The sample comprised blood. CDR3 bases: TGTGCCAGCAGTCGACAGAGGTCTGGGCACGCTGAAGCTTTCTTT. Translated, it gives CASSRQRSGHAEAFF.